Following are 10 T cell receptor beta chains from one sample sequenced in a study of T-cell memory formation after mild COVID-19. TCRdb analysed the 5' RACE reads with MiXCR anew, one entry per CDR3 protein. Here the sample spans around 400,000 distinct CDR3 sequences, more than 20% being singletons. Sequenced sample: PBMCs or a T cell subset sorted from them (not recorded which). Receptor source: an adult woman who had mild COVID-19 (a few samples of this study predate the infection). Cell type and time point are not known.

There are a few counts of this clonotype. V is TRBV20-1 and J is TRBJ1-1; a weak D match, TRBD1 (6 bases). Trimming took 3 bases from V and 3 from J, leaving 11 bases between them. The CDR3 is made up of 13 amino acids. Germline values: CDR1 DFQATT, CDR2 SNEGSKA (reference sequence). The CDR3 DNA reads as TGCAGTGCTAGGAGGGGGACTCACACTGAAGCTTTCTTT. Translation: CSARRGTHTEAFF.

In its sample, this clonotype was seen many times. The genes are TRBV20-1 and TRBJ2-1; D call uncertain. The V gene's germline CDR1 is DFQATT and CDR2 SNEGSKA (reference sequence). V was shortened by 1 base and J by 9 bases, with 7 bases between the two germline ends. The CDR3 sequence is 11 residues long. This chain's CDR3 is CSARAGGEQFF. The DNA of the CDR3 is TGCAGTGCTAGAGCTGGTGGTGAGCAGTTCTTC.

This clonotype was seen repeatedly, ten times or more. V usage is TRBV11-3 and J usage is TRBJ2-3, with 9 bases aligning to TRBD2. CDR1 and CDR2 (germline): SGHNT, YENEEA. V shed 8 bases, J shed 2 bases, and the junction held 8 bases outside the gene matches. The CDR3 loop spans 15 amino acids. CDR3 sequence reads: CASSWREGPTDTQYF. In nucleotides, the CDR3 is TGTGCCAGCTCATGGCGGGAGGGCCCCACAGATACGCAGTATTTT.

The chain couples TRBV7-3 to TRBJ2-7; D may match TRBD1 or TRBD2 (6 bases each). The germline gives CDR1 SGHTA, CDR2 FQGTGA. This CDR3 region has 14 residues. V lost 2 bases and J 5 bases, leaving 13 bases between the germline ends. CDR3 sequence reads: CASSLSGALDEQYF. CDR3 nucleotides: TGTGCCAGCAGCTTATCGGGGGCGCTGGACGAGCAGTACTTC.

This clonotype has just a few counts. V is TRBV5-1 and J is TRBJ1-4; D remains unclear. Germline-derived CDR1 and CDR2 are SGHRS and YFSETQ. The germline V and J ends were trimmed by 1 base and 0 bases, with 13 bases remaining between them. The CDR3 contains 17 residues. Here the CDR3 reads CASSLNPSAATNEKLFF. CDR3 nucleotides: TGCGCCAGCAGCTTGAACCCCAGCGCCGCAACTAATGAAAAACTGTTTTTT.

The genes are TRBV25-1 and TRBJ2-3; tentative D call: TRBD2 (6 bases). The CDR3 length is 15 residues. Germline CDR1 and CDR2: MGHDK and SYGVNS. The V and J ends lost 6 bases and 0 bases respectively, with 13 bases between them. DNA of the CDR3: TGTGCCAGCAGGGATACGCGGGGCAGCACAGATACGCAGTATTTT. Translated, it gives CASRDTRGSTDTQYF.

This chain uses TRBV13 with TRBJ2-7; the D call may be TRBD1 or TRBD2 (5 bases each). CDR1 PRHDT and CDR2 FYEKMQ come from the germline V gene (reference sequence). V lost 5 bases and J lost 2, with 13 bases in between. The CDR3 loop spans 14 amino acids. The CDR3 coding sequence is TGTGCCAGCAGCGGCCGGGACGGCACCTACGAGCAGTACTTC. Translating gives CASSGRDGTYEQYF.

This clonotype was found a few times. This chain connects TRBV24-1 to TRBJ2-1; TRBD2 agrees at 14 bases. The V gene end was trimmed by 8 bases and the J gene end by 10 bases; junction bases not matched to a gene: 6. Per the germline V gene, CDR1 is KGHDR and CDR2 is SFDVKD. This CDR3 region has 14 residues. CDR3 nucleotide sequence: TGTGCCACCATTGGGACTAGCGGGAGAGGCGAGCAGTTCTTC. Its protein product is CATIGTSGRGEQFF.

This clonotype has just a few counts. The chain combines TRBV6-5 with TRBJ2-3; D unresolved. The CDR3 is 16 residues long. V was shortened by 6 bases and J by 1 base, with 17 bases between the two germline ends. Per the germline V gene, CDR1 is MNHEY and CDR2 is SVGAGI. The CDR3 region has the DNA TGTGCCAGCAGACCCGCCGGGTTACGTGGCACAGATACGCAGTATTTT. Its translation: CASRPAGLRGTDTQYF.

The chain couples TRBV11-3 to TRBJ2-2, with D perhaps matching TRBD1 or TRBD2 (6 bases each). The V end was cut by 5 bases, the J end by 6 bases, with 13 bases between. The germline CDR1 and CDR2 sequences are SGHNT and YENEEA. The CDR3 contains 14 residues. In DNA, the CDR3 is TGTGCCAGCAGCCCAGGGGAGGCCCCCGGGGAGCTGTTTTTT. It yields the protein CASSPGEAPGELFF.